This T cell receptor beta chain derives from a study of blood T cell repertoires in COVID-19. Study as a whole: T cells, B-cell-depleted T cells, or PBMCs supplied cDNA or gDNA.

Per the germline V gene, CDR1 is MGHRA and CDR2 is YSYEKL. Trimming pared 0 bases from V and 0 bases from J, leaving 15 bases between. CDR3 length equals 18 residues. Under the authors' procedure: The assay estimated nucleated cells by amplifying reference gene primers. Libraries were prepared by immunoSEQ multiplex PCR; TCRdb keeps only in-frame clonotypes and omits some of them. The V and J calls and clone size come from that table; D and trimming were worked out from the DNA. The sample has fewer than 250,000 clones; 87% are singletons. Enrollees, 18 to 89 years old, lived in roughly 24 US areas. Cohort assignment relied on participant-reported clinical history.

Sample: PBMCs or T cells enriched from blood (not recorded which). The sequence was obtained from a woman between 25 and 40 years old with acute COVID-19. The chain links TRBV4-1 to TRBJ1-3; a possible D gene is TRBD1 (5 bases). The CDR3 DNA reads as TGCGCCAGCAGCCAAGATGTGCGTCAGGGCTACTCTGGAAACACCATATATTTT. Its translation is CASSQDVRQGYSGNTIYF.